Following are 18 T cell receptor beta chains from one sample sequenced in a study of cytomegalovirus exposure and HLA in healthy donors. Amplification used 60 Vbeta primers and 13 Jbeta primers. The protocol was immunoSEQ multiplex PCR, while the TCRdb copy is restricted to in-frame clones and leaves out a portion. The sample contains tens of thousands of clones, 79% of which appear only once. Sequencing input: PBMCs. These TCRs come from a woman aged 40 to 50 in good health and CMV-seronegative.

The chain links TRBV6-6 to TRBJ2-1, with TRBD1 matching 9 bases. Germline V gene lookup returns CDR1 MNHNY and CDR2 SVGAGI (reference sequence). The CDR3 is 14 amino acids. V was clipped by 5 bases and J by 9 bases; unmatched bases: 8. The CDR3 spells CASSQTGTGSEQFF. The CDR3 DNA follows: TGTGCCAGCAGTCAAACCGGGACAGGGTCTGAGCAGTTCTTC.

The genes are TRBV7-2 and TRBJ2-7; no firm D call. The CDR3 contains 12 residues. The V gene's germline CDR1 is SGHTA and CDR2 FQGNSA. Trimming cost V 5 bases and J 0 bases, with 5 bases left between them. The CDR3 region has the DNA TGTGCCAGCAGCGTTAGCTCCTACGAGCAGTACTTC. Translated, it gives CASSVSSYEQYF.

This rearrangement joins TRBV11-2 to TRBJ1-1; D is perhaps TRBD1 (5 bases). V was cut by 5 bases and J by 1 base, with 14 bases left in between. In germline, CDR1 is SGHAT, CDR2 FQNNGV. This CDR3 has 15 amino acids. CDR3 in DNA: TGTGCCAGCAGCCCTCACGGGGGGAGGAACACTGAAGCTTTCTTT. Protein sequence: CASSPHGGRNTEAFF.

This chain links TRBV7-8 with TRBJ1-1, with D hard to call. Germline lookup yields CDR1 SGHVS and CDR2 FQNEAQ. V was pared by 2 bases and J by 4 bases, with 8 bases between. CDR3 length: 13 residues. The CDR3 protein is CASSLIGVTEAFF. The CDR3 DNA reads as TGTGCCAGCAGCTTAATCGGAGTCACTGAAGCTTTCTTT.

The chain combines TRBV27 with TRBJ1-5, with D tentatively TRBD1 (6 bases). CDR1 is MNHEY and CDR2 is SMNVEV in the germline V gene (reference sequence). The length of the CDR3 is 13 residues. V was trimmed by 2 bases and J by 7 bases, leaving 9 bases between them. This CDR3 is CASSLDRRQPQHF. The CDR3 nucleotides are TGTGCCAGCAGTTTAGACAGGAGACAGCCCCAGCATTTT.

The table lists this clone with a count of one. The chain combines TRBV2 with TRBJ2-1, with a possible D match to TRBD1 (6 bases). Deletions cut 7 bases from V and 7 bases from J, with 14 bases between. The CDR3 has 13 residues. Germline-derived CDR1 and CDR2 are SNHLY and FYNNEI. In DNA form, the CDR3 reads TGTGCCAGCAATCACCGTCAGGGGAATGAGCAGTTCTTC. Residues: CASNHRQGNEQFF.

J is TRBJ1-5 and V is TRBV2, with D possibly matching TRBD1 (5 bases). The CDR3 runs to 14 residues. Trimming shortened V by 5 bases and J by 7 bases, and 15 bases separated the two germline ends. CDR1 and CDR2 from the germline V gene are SNHLY and FYNNEI. CDR3 in amino acids: CASSLGQPRQPQHF. The CDR3 DNA is TGTGCCAGCAGTCTAGGACAACCCAGGCAGCCCCAGCATTTT. Variable domain in full (rest from reference TRBV2 and TRBJ1-5): EPEVTQTPSHQVTQMGQEVILRCVPISNHLYFYWYRQILGQKVEFLVSFYNNEISEKSEIFDDQFSVERPDGSNFTLKIRSTKLEDSAMYFCASSLGQPRQPQHFGDGTRLSIL.

V is TRBV9 and J is TRBJ2-7, with 9 bases that match TRBD2. This CDR3 contains 15 residues. In germline, CDR1 is SGDLS, CDR2 YYNGEE. V was pared by 0 bases and J by 2 bases, with 3 bases of the junction left unmatched. CDR3 bases: TGTGCCAGCAGCGTAGTTGCGGGGGGGCCCTACGAGCAGTACTTC. Its protein is CASSVVAGGPYEQYF.

The rearrangement uses TRBV7-9 and TRBJ1-2, with TRBD1 matching 7 bases. The V gene's germline CDR1 is SEHNR and CDR2 FQNEAQ (reference sequence). The junction had 5 bases not matched to a gene; V was cut back by 2 bases and J by 8 bases. The CDR3 loop spans 13 amino acids. The CDR3 DNA sequence: TGTGCCAGCAGCTTATTGGGACAGCTCGGCTACACCTTC. Translation gives CASSLLGQLGYTF.

The chain joins TRBV30 to TRBJ1-5; D uncertain. Germline values: CDR1 GTSNPN, CDR2 SVGIG (reference sequence). V was cut by 5 bases and J by 0 bases, with 14 bases left in between. The CDR3 loop spans 15 amino acids. CDR3 DNA sequence: TGTGCCTGGGCCTACCCCGACATTAGCAATCAGCCCCAGCATTTT. This codes for CAWAYPDISNQPQHF.

The rearrangement links TRBV25-1 to TRBJ1-4; D uncertain. CDR1 is MGHDK, CDR2 SYGVNS, per germline. Trimming took off 0 bases at V and 5 bases at J, with 19 bases between the two ends. The CDR3 extends over 18 amino acids. The CDR3 here is CASSEYRAGARSNEKLFF. For the CDR3, the DNA is TGTGCCAGCAGTGAATATAGGGCGGGAGCCAGATCCAATGAAAAACTGTTTTTT.

This chain joins TRBV6-1 and TRBJ2-2; no reliable D call. The germline V and J ends were trimmed by 1 base and 6 bases, with 15 bases remaining between them. Looked up from germline, CDR1 is MNHNS and CDR2 is SASEGT. The CDR3 covers 16 residues. The CDR3 region is CASSEVVWSPSGELFF. CDR3 DNA: TGTGCCAGCAGTGAAGTAGTGTGGTCCCCGTCCGGGGAGCTGTTTTTT.

The chain employs TRBV4-3 and TRBJ2-3; 8 nucleotides match TRBD1. In germline, CDR1 is LGHNA, CDR2 YSLEER. CDR3 size: 15 residues. The trim removed 1 base at V and 0 bases at J, leaving 0 bases unmatched. Here the CDR3 DNA reads TGCGCCAGCAGCCAAGGACAGGGGAGCACAGATACGCAGTATTTT. Translated: CASSQGQGSTDTQYF.

In DNA form, the CDR3 reads TGTGCCAGCAGCTCCTTCGGACAGGGAGAGGCGCAGTACTTC. The encoded protein is CASSSFGQGEAQYF. The V gene is TRBV7-9, the J gene TRBJ2-7, with 8 bases fitting TRBD1. J lost 9 bases, V lost 4 bases, and 11 bases had no gene match. Germline values: CDR1 SEHNR, CDR2 FQNEAQ (reference sequence). There are 14 residues in the CDR3. Using reference TRBV7-9 and TRBJ2-7 for the parts outside the CDR3, the full variable domain is DTGVSQNPRHKITKRGQNVTFRCDPISEHNRLYWYRQTLGQGPEFLTYFQNEAQLEKSRLLSDRFSAERPKGSFSTLEIQRTEQGDSAMYLCASSSFGQGEAQYFGPGTRLTVT.

This clone was seen only a few times. J is TRBJ1-1 and V is TRBV6-5; D possibly corresponds to TRBD1 (6 bases). Trimming pared 7 bases from V and 1 base from J, leaving 16 bases between. The CDR3 totals 15 residues. The germline V gene encodes CDR1 MNHEY and CDR2 SVGAGI. The CDR3 DNA reads as TGTGCCAGCATTAAGGCCGGGACACAGAACACTGAAGCTTTCTTT. Its translation: CASIKAGTQNTEAFF.

In the case of this clone: A read error may produce the germline difference seen at one junction end. The genes are TRBV30 and TRBJ2-5, with a weak D call TRBD1 (5 bases). The CDR3 contains 15 residues. CDR1 is GTSNPN, CDR2 SVGIG, per germline (reference sequence). CDR3 in DNA: TGTGCCCGGAGCGTTAGGGGCGCAAGTGGGGAGACCCAGTACTTC. It yields the protein CARSVRGASGETQYF.

This clone was recorded once. This rearrangement joins TRBV6-1 to TRBJ2-7; 7 nucleotides agree with TRBD2. CDR1 is MNHNS and CDR2 is SASEGT in the germline V gene. V lost 7 bases and J lost 0; bases outside the gene matches: 6. This CDR3 spans 14 amino acids. The chain's CDR3 is CASMSGALSYEQYF. In DNA form, the CDR3 reads TGTGCCAGCATGAGCGGGGCCCTCTCCTACGAGCAGTACTTC.

The rearrangement links TRBV13 to TRBJ1-1, with D uncertain. V lost 4 bases and J lost 2, with 2 bases in between. The CDR3 length is 11 residues. Germline V lookup: CDR1 PRHDT, CDR2 FYEKMQ (reference sequence). The DNA of the CDR3 is TGTGCCAGCAGCTCTAACACTGAAGCTTTCTTT. Translating it yields CASSSNTEAFF.